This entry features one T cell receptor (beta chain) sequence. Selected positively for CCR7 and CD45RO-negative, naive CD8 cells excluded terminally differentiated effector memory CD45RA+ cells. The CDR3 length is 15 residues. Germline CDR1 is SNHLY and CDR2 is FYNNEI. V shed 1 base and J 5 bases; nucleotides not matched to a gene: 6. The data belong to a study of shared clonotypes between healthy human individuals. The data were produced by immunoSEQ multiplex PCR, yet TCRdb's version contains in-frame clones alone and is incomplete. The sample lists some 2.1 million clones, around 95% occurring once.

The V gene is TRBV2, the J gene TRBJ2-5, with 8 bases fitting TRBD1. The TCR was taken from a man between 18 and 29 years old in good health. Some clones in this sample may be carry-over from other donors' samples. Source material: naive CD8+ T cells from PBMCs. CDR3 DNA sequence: TGTGCCAGCAGTGAAGGACAGGGGAGGTTGGAGACCCAGTACTTC. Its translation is CASSEGQGRLETQYF. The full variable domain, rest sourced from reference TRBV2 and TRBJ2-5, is EPEVTQTPSHQVTQMGQEVILRCVPISNHLYFYWYRQILGQKVEFLVSFYNNEISEKSEIFDDQFSVERPDGSNFTLKIRSTKLEDSAMYFCASSEGQGRLETQYFGPGTRLLVL.